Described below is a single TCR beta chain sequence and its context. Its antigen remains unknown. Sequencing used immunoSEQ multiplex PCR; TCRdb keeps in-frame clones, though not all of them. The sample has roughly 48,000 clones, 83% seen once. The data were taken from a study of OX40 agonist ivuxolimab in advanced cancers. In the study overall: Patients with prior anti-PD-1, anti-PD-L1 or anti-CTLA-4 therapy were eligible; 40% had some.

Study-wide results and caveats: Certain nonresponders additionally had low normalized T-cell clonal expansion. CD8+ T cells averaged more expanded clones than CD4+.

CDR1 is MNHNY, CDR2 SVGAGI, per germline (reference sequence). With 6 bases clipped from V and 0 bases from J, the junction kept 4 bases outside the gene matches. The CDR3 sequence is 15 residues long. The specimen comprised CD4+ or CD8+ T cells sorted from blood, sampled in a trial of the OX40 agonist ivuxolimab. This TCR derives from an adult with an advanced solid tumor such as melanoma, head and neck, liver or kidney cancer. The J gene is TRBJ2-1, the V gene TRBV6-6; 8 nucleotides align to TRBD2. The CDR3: CASRRSGVSYNEQFF. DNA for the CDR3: TGTGCCAGCAGACGTAGCGGGGTCTCCTACAATGAGCAGTTCTTC.